This T cell receptor (beta chain) was observed in a study of blood T cell repertoires in COVID-19. In the study overall: Donors in the United States, Italy and Spain gave samples during acute or convalescent COVID-19. Nucleic acid was either cDNA or gDNA, and it came from T cells, B-cell-depleted T cells, or PBMCs.

Original analysis: Amplification of reference gene primers provided the estimated nucleated cell counts. Only in-frame clones appear in the TCRdb table, and some are missing; sequencing was by immunoSEQ multiplex PCR. V, J and clone size derive from that table, while D and trimming were established from the DNA sequence. Of 120,000 to 150,000 clones listed, 85% to 90% are singletons. Trimming removed 5 bases from V and 3 bases from J, with 14 bases in between. This CDR3 is built from 15 residues. The germline gives CDR1 MNHEY, CDR2 SVGAGI. Sequencing was done on a sample of peripheral blood. The rearrangement links TRBV6-5 to TRBJ2-1, with D perhaps TRBD2 (6 bases). This receptor was taken from a man aged 45-60 years who had recovered from COVID-19. This chain's CDR3 is CASSNGGAHYNEQFF. In DNA, the CDR3 is TGTGCCAGCAGTAATGGCGGGGCTCACTACAATGAGCAGTTCTTC.